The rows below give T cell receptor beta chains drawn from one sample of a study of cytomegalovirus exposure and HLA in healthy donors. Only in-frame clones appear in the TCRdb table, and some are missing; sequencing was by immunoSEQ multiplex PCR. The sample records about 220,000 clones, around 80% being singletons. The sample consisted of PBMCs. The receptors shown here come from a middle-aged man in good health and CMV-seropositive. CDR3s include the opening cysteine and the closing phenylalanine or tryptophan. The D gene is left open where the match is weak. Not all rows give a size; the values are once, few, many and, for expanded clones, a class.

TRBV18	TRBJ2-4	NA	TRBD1	CASSSQGVDIQYF	TGTGCCAGCTCTTCCCAGGGGGTTGACATTCAGTACTTC
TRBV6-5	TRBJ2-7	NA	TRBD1	CASSKPRDRGYEQYF	TGTGCCAGCAGCAAACCCCGGGACAGGGGCTACGAGCAGTACTTC
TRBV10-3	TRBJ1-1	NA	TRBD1	CAISETGQGVNTEAFF	TGTGCCATCAGTGAGACCGGACAGGGGGTGAACACTGAAGCTTTCTTT
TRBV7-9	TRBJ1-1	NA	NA	CASSLPLGRDREAFF	TGTGCCAGCAGCTTACCCTTGGGGCGAGATAGGGAAGCTTTCTTT
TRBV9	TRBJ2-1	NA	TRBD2	CASSVGSGSYNEQFF	TGTGCCAGCAGCGTAGGAAGCGGGAGTTACAATGAGCAGTTCTTC
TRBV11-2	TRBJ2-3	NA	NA	CASSPSTGLPIALDTQYF	TGTGCCAGCAGCCCAAGTACGGGACTCCCGATAGCGCTCGATACGCAGTATTTT
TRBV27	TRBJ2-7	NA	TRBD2	CASSILKGTSDYEQYF	TGTGCCAGCAGTATCCTCAAGGGGACTAGCGACTACGAGCAGTACTTC
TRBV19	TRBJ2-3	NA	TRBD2	CASSIVAGVPDTQYF	TGTGCCAGTAGTATTGTAGCGGGAGTCCCAGATACGCAGTATTTT
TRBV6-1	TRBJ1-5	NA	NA	CASSGQVNQPQHF	TGTGCCAGCAGTGGGCAAGTCAATCAGCCCCAGCATTTT
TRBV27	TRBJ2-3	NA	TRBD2	CASSLELASTDTQYF	TGTGCCAGCAGTTTGGAACTAGCGAGCACAGATACGCAGTATTTT
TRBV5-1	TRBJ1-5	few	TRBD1	CASSPGTGSQPQHF	TGCGCCAGCAGCCCCGGGACAGGGAGCCAGCCCCAGCATTTT
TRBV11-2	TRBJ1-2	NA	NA	CASSLSSRGFGYTF	TGTGCCAGCAGCTTAAGCTCCAGGGGCTTTGGCTACACCTTC
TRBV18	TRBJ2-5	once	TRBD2	CASSPGLAGDQETQYF	TGTGCCAGCTCACCAGGACTAGCGGGAGATCAGGAGACCCAGTACTTC
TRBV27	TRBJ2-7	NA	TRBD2	CASSSPSLAGEQYF	TGTGCCAGCAGTTCCCCTTCACTAGCGGGCGAGCAGTACTTC
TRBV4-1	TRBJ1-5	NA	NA	CASSQFVRDQPQHF	TGCGCCAGCAGCCAATTCGTGCGGGATCAGCCCCAGCATTTT
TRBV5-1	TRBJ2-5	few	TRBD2	CASSPGWDTSGQETQYF	TGCGCCAGCAGCCCTGGTTGGGATACTAGCGGCCAAGAGACCCAGTACTTC
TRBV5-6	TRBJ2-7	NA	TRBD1	CASSFGQGDEQYF	TGTGCCAGCAGCTTCGGACAGGGGGACGAGCAGTACTTC
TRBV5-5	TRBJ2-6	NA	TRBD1	CASSLGDRSGANVLTF	TGTGCCAGCAGCTTGGGGGACAGATCTGGGGCCAACGTCCTGACTTTC
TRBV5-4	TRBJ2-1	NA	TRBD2	CASSLEWLAAYNEQFF	TGTGCCAGCAGCCTCGAGTGGCTAGCGGCCTACAATGAGCAGTTCTTC
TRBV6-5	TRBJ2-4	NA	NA	CASSTPRAAKNIQYF	TGTGCCAGCAGTACCCCCAGAGCGGCCAAAAACATTCAGTACTTC
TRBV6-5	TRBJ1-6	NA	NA	CASTRQHNNSPLHF	TGTGCCAGCACTAGACAGCATAATAATTCACCCCTCCACTTT
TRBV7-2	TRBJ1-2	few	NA	CASSSQGATNYGYTF	TGTGCCAGCAGCTCACAGGGAGCTACTAACTATGGCTACACCTTC